The 27 T cell receptor beta chains in this list originate from one sample, sequenced in a study of blood T cell repertoires in COVID-19. TCRdb's table, derived via immunoSEQ multiplex PCR, lists solely in-frame clones and lacks some. Of about 200,000 clones in the sample, roughly four fifths are singletons; the top ten hold 6% to 8%. Sequenced material: PBMCs or T cells enriched from blood (not recorded which). The source of these receptors is a man between 40 and 49 years old who had recovered from COVID-19.

The chain uses TRBV28 and TRBJ1-5; TRBD1 matches at 11 bases. CDR3 length equals 16 residues. Trimming at V came to 5 bases and at J to 2 bases, leaving 5 bases not matched to a gene. Germline values: CDR1 MDHEN, CDR2 SYDVKM. The CDR3 region has the DNA TGTGCCAGCAGTCTCGCGGGACAGGGGGGCAATCAGCCCCAGCATTTT. Translated: CASSLAGQGGNQPQHF.

The J gene is TRBJ2-4, the V gene TRBV19, with D maybe TRBD2 (7 bases). The CDR3 extends over 11 amino acids. CDR1 is LNHDA and CDR2 is SQIVND in the germline V gene (reference sequence). Trimming took off 5 bases at V and 13 bases at J, with 12 bases between the two ends. DNA of the CDR3: TGTGCCAGTAGTGGCGCGGGGGCCCAGTACTTC. Protein: CASSGAGAQYF.

The rearrangement links TRBV6-6 to TRBJ1-3, with TRBD1 matching 7 bases. Germline values: CDR1 MNHNY, CDR2 SVGAGI (reference sequence). Trimming at V came to 5 bases and at J to 2 bases, leaving 12 bases not matched to a gene. The CDR3 is 17 residues long. The CDR3 region is CASSQGGYRGAGNTIYF. The CDR3 DNA reads TGTGCCAGCAGTCAGGGGGGATACAGGGGAGCTGGAAACACCATATATTTT.

This chain uses TRBV12-3 or TRBV12-4 with TRBJ1-4; D gene unclear. The CDR3 totals 13 residues. The V end was cut by 6 bases, the J end by 0 bases, with 5 bases between. CDR3: CASRRTTNEKLFF. CDR3 bases: TGTGCCAGCAGGAGAACAACTAATGAAAAACTGTTTTTT.

V usage is TRBV5-1 and J usage is TRBJ2-2; tentatively, D is TRBD1 (5 bases). Trimming shortened V by 0 bases and J by 2 bases, and 8 bases separated the two germline ends. The CDR3 covers 15 residues. Germline CDR1 reads SGHRS; CDR2 reads YFSETQ. The CDR3 sequence is CASSLGQINTGELFF. In DNA form, the CDR3 reads TGCGCCAGCAGCTTGGGACAGATCAACACCGGGGAGCTGTTTTTT. The entire variable domain, with the rest obtained from reference TRBV5-1 and TRBJ2-2, is as follows: KAGVTQTPRYLIKTRGQQVTLSCSPISGHRSVSWYQQTPGQGLQFLFEYFSETQRNKGNFPGRFSGRQFSNSRSEMNVSTLELGDSALYLCASSLGQINTGELFFGEGSRLTVL.

The rearrangement uses TRBV6-5 and TRBJ2-7; 7 positions match TRBD2. Per germline, CDR1 MNHEY and CDR2 SVGAGI. This CDR3 has 15 amino acids. V was pared by 2 bases and J by 2 bases, with 6 bases of the junction left unmatched. CDR3 nucleotides: TGTGCCAGCAGTTACCTGGGGGGGGGAGCCTACGAGCAGTACTTC. Translating it yields CASSYLGGGAYEQYF.

The chain employs TRBV7-6 and TRBJ1-2, with a possible D match to TRBD1 (6 bases). The CDR3 extends over 16 amino acids. The germline gives CDR1 SGHVS, CDR2 FNYEAQ. V was clipped by 0 bases and J by 5 bases, with 16 bases between them. For the CDR3, the DNA is TGTGCCAGCAGCTTAGCGCGGGGGGGCGAAGGGTATGGCTACACCTTC. The encoded protein is CASSLARGGEGYGYTF.

The chain uses TRBV4-2 and TRBJ2-7; 13 bases are a match to TRBD2. With V trimmed by 0 bases and J by 2 bases, 10 bases remained unmatched. The CDR3 totals 19 residues. Germline V gene sequence: CDR1 LGHNA, CDR2 YNFKEQ. The CDR3 nucleotides read TGTGCCAGCAGCCAAGATCATCTGGGACTAGCGGGGCTCACCTACGAGCAGTACTTC. It encodes CASSQDHLGLAGLTYEQYF.

CDR3: CAISESAGLYSPLHF. The CDR3 DNA is TGTGCCATCAGTGAGTCGGCCGGGTTATACTCACCCCTCCACTTT. The chain joins TRBV10-3 to TRBJ1-6; D not resolved. V was cut by 0 bases and J by 10 bases, with 13 bases left in between. The germline V gene has CDR1 ENHRY and CDR2 SYGVKD. There are 15 residues in the CDR3.

V usage is TRBV5-1 and J usage is TRBJ2-7; 10 bases agree with TRBD2. CDR1 SGHRS and CDR2 YFSETQ come from the germline V gene. This CDR3 is built from 17 residues. J lost 5 bases, V lost 0 bases, and 11 bases had no gene match. The CDR3 here is CASSLGPGTSVTDEQYF. In DNA form, the CDR3 reads TGCGCCAGCAGCTTGGGACCCGGGACTAGCGTAACGGACGAGCAGTACTTC.

The chain uses TRBV5-1 and TRBJ1-2, with TRBD1 matching 10 bases. This CDR3 region has 14 residues. The germline gives CDR1 SGHRS, CDR2 YFSETQ. Trimming took 4 bases from V and 2 from J; bases not matched to a gene: 2. The CDR3 loop is CASSPTGGNYGYTF. The CDR3 DNA reads TGCGCCAGCAGCCCGACAGGGGGCAACTATGGCTACACCTTC.

The chain is built from TRBV5-1 and TRBJ1-1; tentative D call: TRBD1 (5 bases). Germline CDR1 reads SGHRS; CDR2 reads YFSETQ. This CDR3 region has 17 residues. Trimming shortened V by 4 bases and J by 2 bases, and 21 bases separated the two germline ends. The CDR3 nucleotides read TGCGCCAGCAGCCCGGTTGGTGGATCGGGGGGAAACACTGAAGCTTTCTTT. It is translated as CASSPVGGSGGNTEAFF.

The V and J genes are TRBV28 and TRBJ1-5; TRBD1 matches 8 bases. Germline-derived CDR1 and CDR2 are MDHEN and SYDVKM. V lost 2 bases and J lost 7; bases outside the gene matches: 4. The CDR3 totals 14 residues. The CDR3 coding sequence is TGTGCCAGCAGTTTAACAGGGGGTATCCAGCCCCAGCATTTT. Translated: CASSLTGGIQPQHF. The whole variable domain, filled in from reference TRBV28 and TRBJ1-5, reads DVKVTQSSRYLVKRTGEKVFLECVQDMDHENMFWYRQDPGLGLRLIYFSYDVKMKEKGDIPEGYSVSREKKERFSLILESASTNQTSMYLCASSLTGGIQPQHFGDGTRLSIL.

V is TRBV3-1 (or the pseudogene TRBV3-2) and J is TRBJ2-1; 12 bases map to TRBD2. Germline CDR1 is LGHDT and CDR2 is YNNKEL (reference sequence). The CDR3 has 15 amino acids. With 0 bases clipped from V and 9 bases from J, the junction kept 3 bases outside the gene matches. CDR3 DNA sequence: TGTGCCAGCAGCCAAGATCTAGCGGGGGGGCGTGAGCAGTTCTTC. It translates to CASSQDLAGGREQFF.

The chain combines TRBV5-4 with TRBJ2-1; 7 bases align to TRBD1. CDR3 length equals 15 residues. With V trimmed by 0 bases and J by 4 bases, 4 bases remained unmatched. In germline, CDR1 is SGHNT, CDR2 YYREEE (reference sequence). This chain's CDR3 is CASSLEPTGYNEQFF. The DNA of the CDR3 is TGTGCCAGCAGCTTGGAACCGACAGGGTACAATGAGCAGTTCTTC.

V is TRBV5-1 and J is TRBJ1-1; 8 bases are shared with TRBD1. This CDR3 comprises 16 residues. The V segment lost 5 bases and the J segment 1 base; nucleotides outside the gene matches: 10. From germline, CDR1 is SGHRS and CDR2 YFSETQ. The CDR3 sequence is CASRVRQGQRNTEAFF. CDR3 in DNA: TGCGCCAGCAGGGTAAGACAGGGGCAGCGGAACACTGAAGCTTTCTTT.

This chain's CDR3 is CASSQGAMTEAFF. The CDR3 DNA reads TGTGCCAGCAGCCAGGGGGCGATGACTGAAGCTTTCTTT. The rearrangement links TRBV25-1 to TRBJ1-1, with TRBD1 matching over 8 bases. Germline-derived CDR1 and CDR2 are MGHDK and SYGVNS. The V gene end was trimmed by 6 bases and the J gene end by 5 bases; junction bases not matched to a gene: 5. The CDR3 is 13 amino acids.

V is TRBV24-1 and J is TRBJ1-5; D possibly corresponds to TRBD1 (6 bases). Germline values: CDR1 KGHDR, CDR2 SFDVKD. The length of the CDR3 is 13 residues. V lost 1 base and J 6 bases, leaving 6 bases between the germline ends. CDR3 protein: CATSDLGGQPQHF. CDR3 sequence (DNA): TGTGCCACCAGTGATTTAGGGGGTCAGCCCCAGCATTTT.

The gene calls are TRBV28 and TRBJ1-5; 9 nucleotides agree with TRBD1. Germline CDR1 reads MDHEN; CDR2 reads SYDVKM. This CDR3 region has 16 residues. The trim removed 4 bases at V and 4 bases at J, leaving 8 bases unmatched. CDR3 DNA sequence: TGTGCCAGCAGTTCCCCCCTCGGGACAGGGAATCAGCCCCAGCATTTT. Its translation is CASSSPLGTGNQPQHF.

The chain is built from TRBV4-1 and TRBJ1-6; D remains unclear. Trimming left V 4 bases short and J 15 bases short, with 19 bases between. Germline V gene lookup returns CDR1 MGHRA and CDR2 YSYEKL. The CDR3 length is 14 residues. CDR3 region: CASSPHKSPGNLHF. The CDR3 DNA reads as TGCGCCAGCAGCCCCCACAAAAGTCCGGGGAACCTCCACTTT.

The V call is TRBV5-6, the J call TRBJ2-7, with 7 bases identical to TRBD2. The CDR3 runs 15 residues. J was trimmed by 1 base and V by 3 bases; bases with no gene match: 7. Germline assignment: CDR1 SGHDT and CDR2 YYEEEE. CDR3 residues: CASSSGGVQSYEQYF. The CDR3 nucleotides are TGTGCCAGCAGCTCTGGGGGGGTTCAATCCTACGAGCAGTACTTC. Variable domain in full (rest from reference TRBV5-6 and TRBJ2-7): DAGVTQSPTHLIKTRGQQVTLRCSPKSGHDTVSWYQQALGQGPQFIFQYYEEEERQRGNFPDRFSGHQFPNYSSELNVNALLLGDSALYLCASSSGGVQSYEQYFGPGTRLTVT.

This chain joins TRBV5-4 and TRBJ1-3; maybe TRBD1 (5 bases). Germline V lookup: CDR1 SGHNT, CDR2 YYREEE (reference sequence). V was shortened by 4 bases and J by 0 bases, with 11 bases between the two germline ends. The CDR3 is made up of 15 amino acids. CDR3 loop: CASSLTASSGNTIYF. The DNA for the CDR3 is TGTGCCAGCAGCCTGACAGCCAGCTCTGGAAACACCATATATTTT.

The chain uses TRBV19 and TRBJ1-3, with D unresolved. The CDR3 length is 13 residues. CDR1 is LNHDA, CDR2 SQIVND, per germline (reference sequence). Trimming cost V 4 bases and J 0 bases, with 4 bases left between them. CDR3 loop: CASSSSSGNTIYF. The CDR3 DNA reads TGTGCCAGTAGTAGCAGCTCTGGAAACACCATATATTTT.

V gene TRBV5-4 combines with J gene TRBJ2-5; 9 nucleotides agree with TRBD1. Trimming took 4 bases from V and 4 from J; bases not matched to a gene: 5. CDR1 is SGHNT and CDR2 is YYREEE in the germline V gene (reference sequence). The CDR3 consists of 14 residues. The CDR3: CASSGMDRGETQYF. In DNA, the CDR3 is TGTGCCAGCAGCGGGATGGACAGGGGAGAGACCCAGTACTTC.

The J gene is TRBJ2-7, the V gene TRBV6-5; 8 bases align to TRBD1. The CDR3 spans 14 residues. Germline V gene data show CDR1 as MNHEY and CDR2 as SVGAGI. With 2 bases clipped from V and 4 bases from J, the junction kept 4 bases outside the gene matches. CDR3 sequence reads: CASSYDRGLYEQYF. As DNA, the CDR3 is TGTGCCAGCAGTTACGACAGGGGTCTTTACGAGCAGTACTTC.

Written as DNA, the CDR3 is TGCAGCGGACAGGGGGCTAGTGGCTACACCTTC. The encoded protein is CSGQGASGYTF. The chain links TRBV29-1 to TRBJ1-2, with 10 bases fitting TRBD1. The CDR3 has 11 amino acids. Trimming took 7 bases from V and 7 from J; bases not matched to a gene: 3. Looked up from germline, CDR1 is SQVTM and CDR2 is ANQGSEA.

The rearrangement joins TRBV4-2 to TRBJ1-1; 9 bases are shared with TRBD1. J was trimmed by 5 bases and V by 3 bases; bases with no gene match: 7. CDR1 is LGHNA, CDR2 YNFKEQ, per germline. CDR3 length: 15 amino acids. CDR3 residues: CASSQLQGALTEAFF. CDR3 sequence (DNA): TGTGCCAGCAGCCAGCTACAGGGGGCGCTTACTGAAGCTTTCTTT.